A selection of T cell receptor beta chains follows, all from one sample in a study of CD8 T cells in Susac syndrome. TCRdb analysed the immunoSEQ multiplex PCR reads with MiXCR anew, one entry per CDR3 protein. Of about 80,000 distinct CDR3 sequences in the sample, 93% were seen once. What was sequenced was CD4+ T cells from PBMCs. Every receptor here comes from a human donor with Susac syndrome. The CDR3 runs from the conserved cysteine through the conserved F or W. The D gene is left open where the match is weak. A clone size is listed for some rows: how often the clone was seen (once, few, many), or a class if it is expanded.

TRBV29-1,-,13,-,TRBJ2-3,TGCAGCGTTGTTTCCAGAAGCACAGATACGCAGTATTTT,CSVVSRSTDTQYF
TRBV14,once,15,-,TRBJ2-7,TGTGCCAGCAGCCAAGTCGGTAGGGGAACCTACGAGCAGTACTTC,CASSQVGRGTYEQYF
TRBV12-3/TRBV12-4,-,13,-,TRBJ1-2,TGTGCCAGCAGTTCCGCGGTTGGCTATGGCTACACCTTC,CASSSAVGYGYTF
TRBV3-1,-,15,-,TRBJ1-1,TGTGCCAGCAGCCGTCAGGACTCAATGAACACTGAAGCTTTCTTT,CASSRQDSMNTEAFF
TRBV7-9,-,17,-,TRBJ2-2,TGTGCCAGCAGCTTAGAGTCTCTCGGTGAGAAGACCGGGGAGCTGTTTTTT,CASSLESLGEKTGELFF
TRBV28,-,16,TRBD2,TRBJ2-2,TGTGCCAGCAGTCTATCCGGGACTAGGCGTACCGGGGAGCTGTTTTTT,CASSLSGTRRTGELFF
TRBV19,-,16,TRBD2,TRBJ2-5,TGTGCCAGTAGTATGGCGGCTAGCGGGGACCAAGAGACCCAGTACTTC,CASSMAASGDQETQYF
TRBV29-1,once,11,-,TRBJ2-5,TGCAGCGTTGCTAGTCAAGAGACCCAGTACTTC,CSVASQETQYF
TRBV28,-,11,-,TRBJ2-1,TGTGCCAGCAGTTCCGAAAATGAGCAGTTCTTC,CASSSENEQFF
TRBV6-1,-,16,-,TRBJ2-1,TGTGCCAGCAGTATCGCCGGGACTGCCAGTTACAATGAGCAGTTCTTC,CASSIAGTASYNEQFF
TRBV20-1,-,13,TRBD2,TRBJ2-5,TGCAGTGCTAGCGGGACTAGCGGAGAGACCCAGTACTTC,CSASGTSGETQYF
TRBV19,-,17,-,TRBJ2-7,TGTGCCAGTAGTATGGTTACGCGGGGTAGTAGCGACTACGAGCAGTACTTC,CASSMVTRGSSDYEQYF
TRBV6-5,-,13,TRBD2,TRBJ2-1,TGTGCCAGCAGCATAGCGGGAGGGCCGTTGCAGTTCTTC,CASSIAGGPLQFF
TRBV5-4,-,16,-,TRBJ2-6,TGTGCCAGCAGCTCTAGACGGATCTCTGGGGCCAACGTCCTGACTTTC,CASSSRRISGANVLTF
TRBV7-2,few,13,-,TRBJ1-5,TGTGCCAGCAGCTTAGCGCTGGGTCAGCCCCAGCATTTT,CASSLALGQPQHF
TRBV20-1,-,16,TRBD2,TRBJ2-1,TGCAGTGCTAGAGTGGTCCGGGGGGAATCCTACAATGAGCAGTTCTTC,CSARVVRGESYNEQFF
TRBV7-2,-,15,TRBD2,TRBJ2-7,TGTGCCAGCAGCGCCGGGACTATCAGCTCCTACGAGCAGTACTTC,CASSAGTISSYEQYF
TRBV24-1,once,14,-,TRBJ2-3,TGTGCCACCAGTGAGAACAGAGACTCAGATACGCAGTATTTT,CATSENRDSDTQYF
TRBV3-1,-,14,-,TRBJ2-5,TGTGCCAGCAGCCAAGGACAGATCCAAGAGACCCAGTACTTC,CASSQGQIQETQYF
TRBV3-1,few,11,-,TRBJ2-7,TGTGCCAGCAGCCAAGTGTACGAGCAGTACTTC,CASSQVYEQYF
TRBV6-2/TRBV6-3,-,16,TRBD1,TRBJ2-5,TGTGCCAGCAGAATTTGGGGCAGGGGGCACCAAGAGACCCAGTACTTC,CASRIWGRGHQETQYF
TRBV20-1,-,15,TRBD2,TRBJ2-7,TGCAGTGCTATGGGGGCGGGAGGAACCCCCTACGAGCAGTACTTC,CSAMGAGGTPYEQYF
TRBV28,-,15,TRBD2,TRBJ2-1,TGTGCCAGCACAACCTCTAGCGGGAGGGAGGGTGAGCAGTTCTTC,CASTTSSGREGEQFF
TRBV12-3/TRBV12-4,-,15,-,TRBJ1-3,TGTGCCAGCAGTTTACTTAGGACCGAGGGAAACACCATATATTTT,CASSLLRTEGNTIYF
TRBV5-1,-,13,-,TRBJ2-3,TGCGCCAGCAAATACTCTAGCACAGATACGCAGTATTTT,CASKYSSTDTQYF
TRBV4-1,-,17,TRBD1,TRBJ2-4,TGCGCCAGCAGCCACCCGACAGGGTATGGGGCCAAAAACATTCAGTACTTC,CASSHPTGYGAKNIQYF
TRBV5-1,-,16,TRBD1,TRBJ2-2,TGCGCCAGCAGCTTGGATCCGGGACAGGCCACCGGGGAGCTGTTTTTT,CASSLDPGQATGELFF